This T cell receptor beta chain originates from a study of cytomegalovirus exposure and HLA in healthy donors. The study sampled nominally healthy donors, though unrecorded immune exposures were likely. The CDR3 is 13 amino acids. The germline V gene has CDR1 GTSNPN and CDR2 SVGIG (reference sequence). The germline V and J ends were trimmed by 2 bases and 7 bases, with 15 bases remaining between them. The PCR contained 60 Vbeta and 13 Jbeta primers. The data were produced by immunoSEQ multiplex PCR, yet TCRdb's version contains in-frame clones alone and is incomplete. Of 110,000 to 150,000 clones in the sample, 70% to 80% were seen once.

Source material: PBMCs. The chain uses TRBV30 and TRBJ2-7, with D uncertain. This sequence was found in a female donor in good health and CMV-seronegative. This CDR3 is CAWSLAASWEQYF. CDR3 nucleotides: TGTGCCTGGAGTCTCGCGGCCTCTTGGGAGCAGTACTTC.